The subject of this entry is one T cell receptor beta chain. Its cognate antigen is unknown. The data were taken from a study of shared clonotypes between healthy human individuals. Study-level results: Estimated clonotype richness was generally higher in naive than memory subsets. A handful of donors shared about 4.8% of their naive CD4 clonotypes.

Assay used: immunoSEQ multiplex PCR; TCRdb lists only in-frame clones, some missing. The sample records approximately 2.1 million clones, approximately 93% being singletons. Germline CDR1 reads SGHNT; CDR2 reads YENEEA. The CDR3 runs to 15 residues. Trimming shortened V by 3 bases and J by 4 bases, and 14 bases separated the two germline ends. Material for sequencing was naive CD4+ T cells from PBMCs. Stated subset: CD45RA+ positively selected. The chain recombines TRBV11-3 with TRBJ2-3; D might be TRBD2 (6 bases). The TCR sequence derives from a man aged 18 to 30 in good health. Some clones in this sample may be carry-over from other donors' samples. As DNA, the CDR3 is TGTGCCAGCAGCTTCCGCCGGGAGCTCGCAGATACGCAGTATTTT. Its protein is CASSFRRELADTQYF.